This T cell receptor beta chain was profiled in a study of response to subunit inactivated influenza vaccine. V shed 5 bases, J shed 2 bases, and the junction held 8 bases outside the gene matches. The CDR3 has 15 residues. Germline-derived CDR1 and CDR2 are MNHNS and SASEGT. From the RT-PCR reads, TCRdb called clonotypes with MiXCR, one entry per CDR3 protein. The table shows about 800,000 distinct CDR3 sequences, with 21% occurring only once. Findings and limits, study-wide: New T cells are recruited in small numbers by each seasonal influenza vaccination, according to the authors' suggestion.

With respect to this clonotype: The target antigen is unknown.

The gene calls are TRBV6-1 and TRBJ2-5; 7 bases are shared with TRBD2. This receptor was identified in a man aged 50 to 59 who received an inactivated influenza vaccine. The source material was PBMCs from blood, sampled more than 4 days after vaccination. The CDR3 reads CASSPLRGEQETQYF. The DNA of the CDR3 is TGTGCCAGCAGTCCTCTCCGGGGGGAACAAGAGACCCAGTACTTC.